This TCR beta chain appears in the sequencing data of a study of CD8+ T cells in alopecia areata. CDR3 length: 14 amino acids. The ends lost 1 base at V and 5 bases at J; junction bases unmatched: 5. Germline V gives CDR1 LNHNV, CDR2 YYDKDF (reference sequence). RNA was isolated and reverse transcribed to cDNA, the sequencing template. TCRdb's copy holds only in-frame clones and misses some; the assay was immunoSEQ multiplex PCR. The sample consists of around 270,000 clones, over 45% of them appearing once. The treatment here: oral pan-JAK inhibitor, 5-10 mg twice daily. The receptor was isolated from a human donor with alopecia areata. This chain connects TRBV15 to TRBJ2-7; 7 positions agree with TRBD2. The specimen was CD4+ T cells sorted from blood, collected at week 24, from a patient treated with tofacitinib. The CDR3 loop reads CATSRGGGGDEQYF. As DNA, the CDR3 is TGTGCCACCAGCAGAGGGGGGGGTGGCGACGAGCAGTACTTC.